These 29 T cell receptor beta chains share one sample of origin, sequenced in a study of blood T cell repertoires in COVID-19. Produced via immunoSEQ multiplex PCR; TCRdb's table is partial and in-frame only. The table lists some 89,000 clones, 90% of them singletons. The sequencing input was peripheral blood. The receptors stem from a man between 60 and 75 years old with acute or convalescent COVID-19.

The V and J genes are TRBV30 and TRBJ1-5, with TRBD1 identical over 10 bases. CDR1 and CDR2 (germline): GTSNPN, SVGIG (reference sequence). This CDR3 is built from 13 residues. Trimming took 2 bases from V and 9 from J; bases not matched to a gene: 4. Here the CDR3 reads CAWSRDRGVPQHF. The CDR3 DNA reads as TGTGCCTGGAGTCGGGACAGGGGAGTGCCCCAGCATTTT.

The rearrangement links TRBV19 to TRBJ2-1, with no clear D. V lost 0 bases and J lost 0, with 9 bases in between. Germline-derived CDR1 and CDR2 are LNHDA and SQIVND (reference sequence). The CDR3 covers 16 residues. CDR3 amino acids: CASSIDAVRSYNEQFF. The CDR3 DNA reads TGTGCCAGTAGTATAGACGCGGTTCGCTCCTACAATGAGCAGTTCTTC.

The gene calls are TRBV5-1 and TRBJ2-5; no clear D. Germline values: CDR1 SGHRS, CDR2 YFSETQ. Trimming took 0 bases from V and 4 from J, leaving 10 bases between them. The CDR3 extends over 14 amino acids. The CDR3 DNA sequence: TGCGCCAGCAGCTTGGCGGGTTTCCCAGAGACCCAGTACTTC. Translating gives CASSLAGFPETQYF.

The genes are TRBV6-5 and TRBJ2-6; no reliable D call. The germline gives CDR1 MNHEY, CDR2 SVGAGI. V lost 4 bases to trimming and J lost 1 base, with 5 bases between them. The CDR3 contains 14 residues. The CDR3 region is CASSLDSGANVLTF. The CDR3 nucleotides are TGTGCCAGCAGTTTAGATTCTGGGGCCAACGTCCTGACTTTC.

This chain's CDR3 is CASKPGTGNEKLFF. In DNA, the CDR3 is TGTGCCAGCAAACCCGGGACAGGGAATGAAAAACTGTTTTTT. This sequence joins TRBV2 and TRBJ1-4; TRBD1 aligns across 9 bases. The CDR3 loop spans 14 amino acids. CDR1 is SNHLY and CDR2 is FYNNEI in the germline V gene. Unmatched junction bases numbered 5, after V lost 7 bases and J lost 5 bases.

This clone was recorded a few times. This rearrangement joins TRBV5-8 to TRBJ1-5; a possible D gene is TRBD1 (5 bases). Between the trimmed V and J ends, which lost 4 bases and 3 bases, there was a span of 8 bases. In germline, CDR1 is SGHTS, CDR2 YDEGEE. The CDR3 consists of 13 residues. The DNA for the CDR3 is TGTGCCAGCAGCCGCAGGGACAATCAGCCCCAGCATTTT. Protein product: CASSRRDNQPQHF.

The chain links TRBV30 to TRBJ1-2; D perhaps matches TRBD1 (6 bases). Looked up from germline, CDR1 is GTSNPN and CDR2 is SVGIG (reference sequence). Trimming pared 2 bases from V and 5 bases from J, leaving 12 bases between. The CDR3 is made up of 13 amino acids. The chain's CDR3 is CAWSRGGSYGYTF. In DNA, the CDR3 is TGTGCCTGGAGTAGAGGGGGATCGTATGGCTACACCTTC.

This chain uses TRBV5-1 with TRBJ1-1, with 7 positions matching TRBD1. Losses at the gene ends were 0 bases for V and 1 base for J; bases not matched to a gene: 6. The CDR3 runs to 16 residues. CDR1 is SGHRS and CDR2 is YFSETQ in the germline V gene. The CDR3 is CASSLAGQNSNTEAFF. DNA of the CDR3: TGCGCCAGCAGCTTGGCGGGACAGAATTCGAACACTGAAGCTTTCTTT.

This clone was seen just once. This chain links TRBV6-5 with TRBJ1-1; 10 bases line up with TRBD1. CDR3 length: 14 residues. Trimming took 4 bases from V and 4 from J; bases not matched to a gene: 3. The germline V gene encodes CDR1 MNHEY and CDR2 SVGAGI. The DNA of the CDR3 is TGTGCCAGCAGTTCTCGGGACAGGGGCACTGAAGCTTTCTTT. Residues: CASSSRDRGTEAFF.

The rearrangement links TRBV7-6 to TRBJ1-6, with D perhaps matching TRBD1 (6 bases). The CDR3 extends over 16 amino acids. Germline CDR1 and CDR2: SGHVS and FNYEAQ. V shed 4 bases and J shed 7 bases, with 17 bases lying between them. The CDR3 region is CASSSGLGRGNSPLHF. In DNA form, the CDR3 reads TGTGCCAGCAGCTCGGGCCTAGGCAGGGGCAATTCACCCCTCCACTTT. Variable domain in full (rest from reference TRBV7-6 and TRBJ1-6): GAGVSQSPRYKVTKRGQDVALRCDPISGHVSLYWYRQALGQGPEFLTYFNYEAQQDKSGLPNDRFSAERPEGSISTLTIQRTEQRDSAMYRCASSSGLGRGNSPLHFGNGTRLTVT.

The chain employs TRBV5-4 and TRBJ1-1; TRBD1 agrees at 7 bases. Trimming at V came to 7 bases and at J to 4 bases, leaving 10 bases not matched to a gene. This CDR3 spans 14 amino acids. Germline CDR1 and CDR2: SGHNT and YYREEE (reference sequence). The CDR3 sequence is CASVGPGGVTEAFF. The CDR3 bases are TGTGCCAGCGTCGGCCCAGGGGGAGTCACTGAAGCTTTCTTT.

This clone has a handful of counts. The rearrangement joins TRBV19 to TRBJ2-1, with 9 bases fitting TRBD2. This CDR3 is built from 14 residues. CDR1 LNHDA and CDR2 SQIVND come from the germline V gene (reference sequence). The J segment lost 3 bases and the V segment lost 7 bases, leaving 4 bases of the junction unmatched. CDR3 amino acids: CASKRAGGYNEQFF. CDR3 in DNA: TGTGCCAGTAAACGAGCGGGGGGCTACAATGAGCAGTTCTTC. Using reference TRBV19 and TRBJ2-1 for the parts outside the CDR3, the full variable domain is DGGITQSPKYLFRKEGQNVTLSCEQNLNHDAMYWYRQDPGQGLRLIYYSQIVNDFQKGDIAEGYSVSREKKESFPLTVTSAQKNPTAFYLCASKRAGGYNEQFFGPGTRLTVL.

The chain combines TRBV6-5 with TRBJ1-1; 11 bases align to TRBD1. Trimming at V came to 6 bases and at J to 10 bases, leaving 7 bases not matched to a gene. The length of the CDR3 is 13 residues. Germline CDR1 and CDR2: MNHEY and SVGAGI. The CDR3: CASRLDRGRGAFF. In DNA form, the CDR3 reads TGTGCCAGCAGATTGGACAGGGGGCGCGGAGCTTTCTTT.

The chain combines TRBV3-1 (or the pseudogene TRBV3-2) with TRBJ1-2; possible D gene TRBD1, 5 bases. The V and J ends lost 1 base and 2 bases respectively, with 8 bases between them. CDR1 is LGHDT and CDR2 is YNNKEL in the germline V gene (reference sequence). The CDR3 sequence is 14 residues long. CDR3 in amino acids: CASSQGGTNYGYTF. DNA of the CDR3: TGTGCCAGCAGCCAAGGGGGCACAAACTATGGCTACACCTTC.

This clone was counted a single time. The gene calls are TRBV7-2 and TRBJ2-7; 8 nucleotides align to TRBD1. Looked up from germline, CDR1 is SGHTA and CDR2 is FQGNSA. With 5 bases clipped from V and 3 bases from J, the junction kept 9 bases outside the gene matches. The CDR3 covers 15 residues. The CDR3 nucleotides are TGTGCCAGCAGCGAACAGTATGGACAGGGCTACGAGCAGTACTTC. This translates into CASSEQYGQGYEQYF.

V is TRBV3-1 (or the pseudogene TRBV3-2) and J is TRBJ1-3; unclear D gene. CDR3 size: 12 residues. V was clipped by 4 bases and J by 4 bases, with 5 bases between them. Germline values: CDR1 LGHDT, CDR2 YNNKEL (reference sequence). The CDR3: CASSPIGNTIYF. The CDR3 coding sequence is TGTGCCAGCAGCCCCATCGGAAACACCATATATTTT.

This chain links TRBV13 with TRBJ2-1; TRBD2 might be the D (7 bases). The CDR3 is made up of 15 amino acids. The germline V gene has CDR1 PRHDT and CDR2 FYEKMQ (reference sequence). V lost 3 bases, J lost 10 bases, and 19 bases lay in between. The CDR3 reads CASSFRGGGLGEQFF. The DNA of the CDR3 is TGTGCCAGCAGCTTTAGGGGCGGGGGCCTTGGGGAGCAGTTCTTC.

V is TRBV6-1 and J is TRBJ2-2; no reliable D call. There are 14 residues in the CDR3. Between the trimmed V and J ends, which lost 2 bases and 4 bases, there was a span of 8 bases. Germline CDR1 and CDR2: MNHNS and SASEGT. The CDR3 coding sequence is TGTGCCAGCAGTGAAAGCCACGGCACCGGGGAGCTGTTTTTT. This translates into CASSESHGTGELFF.

The chain recombines TRBV19 with TRBJ1-5, with D uncertain. The CDR3 sequence is 15 residues long. V dropped 3 bases and J dropped 4 bases, with 13 bases sitting between them. Germline CDR1 LNHDA, CDR2 SQIVND (reference sequence). The CDR3 DNA reads as TGTGCCAGTAGTATCCCGGGAGGTCGGAATCAGCCCCAGCATTTT. Translated, it gives CASSIPGGRNQPQHF.

CDR3 sequence (DNA): TGTGCCTGGAGTGTATCCGGGGGTTCGGGTCAGCCCCAGCATTTT. It encodes CAWSVSGGSGQPQHF. The chain is built from TRBV30 and TRBJ1-5; perhaps TRBD1 as D (5 bases). V shed 0 bases and J shed 6 bases, with 15 bases lying between them. CDR1 is GTSNPN and CDR2 is SVGIG in the germline V gene (reference sequence). CDR3 length equals 15 residues. Based on the CDR3 plus reference TRBV30 and TRBJ1-5, the full variable domain is SQTIHQWPATLVQPVGSPLSLECTVEGTSNPNLYWYRQAAGRGLQLLFYSVGIGQISSEVPQNLSASRPQDRQFILSSKKLLLSDSGFYLCAWSVSGGSGQPQHFGDGTRLSIL.

This rearrangement joins TRBV6-5 to TRBJ2-3; 14 nucleotides align to TRBD2. The ends lost 4 bases at V and 1 base at J; junction bases unmatched: 1. The CDR3 loop spans 16 amino acids. Looked up from germline, CDR1 is MNHEY and CDR2 is SVGAGI. CDR3 sequence reads: CASSWTSGGRTDTQYF. CDR3 nucleotide sequence: TGTGCCAGCAGTTGGACTAGCGGGGGGCGCACAGATACGCAGTATTTT.

The chain combines TRBV27 with TRBJ1-5; 8 nucleotides align to TRBD1. The CDR3 is 15 residues long. CDR1 MNHEY and CDR2 SMNVEV come from the germline V gene (reference sequence). Trimming at V came to 7 bases and at J to 0 bases, leaving 5 bases not matched to a gene. CDR3 loop: CASTPTGDSNQPQHF. CDR3 coding DNA: TGTGCCAGCACCCCGACAGGGGATAGCAATCAGCCCCAGCATTTT.

This chain connects TRBV29-1 to TRBJ2-1; 10 nucleotides match TRBD2. CDR1 is SQVTM and CDR2 is ANQGSEA in the germline V gene. V shed 4 bases and J 5 bases; nucleotides not matched to a gene: 11. The CDR3 has 16 amino acids. CDR3 DNA sequence: TGCAGCGTTGCCACAAATTTAGCGGGGGGAAACAATGAGCAGTTCTTC. This sequence encodes CSVATNLAGGNNEQFF.

The gene calls are TRBV15 and TRBJ1-1, with TRBD1 matching over 9 bases. In germline, CDR1 is LNHNV, CDR2 YYDKDF (reference sequence). Losses at the gene ends were 2 bases for V and 3 bases for J; bases not matched to a gene: 1. CDR3 length: 14 residues. CDR3 loop: CATSRRQGDTEAFF. The CDR3 region has the DNA TGTGCCACCAGCAGACGACAGGGGGACACTGAAGCTTTCTTT. Complete variable domain (other parts from reference TRBV15 and TRBJ1-1): DAMVIQNPRYQVTQFGKPVTLSCSQTLNHNVMYWYQQKSSQAPKLLFHYYDKDFNNEADTPDNFQSRRPNTSFCFLDIRSPGLGDTAMYLCATSRRQGDTEAFFGQGTRLTVV.

The rearrangement uses TRBV5-1 and TRBJ2-1; TRBD2 might be the D (6 bases). V lost 0 bases and J lost 5, with 12 bases in between. The CDR3 consists of 15 residues. From germline, CDR1 is SGHRS and CDR2 YFSETQ. CDR3 sequence reads: CASSLGAERDNEQFF. The CDR3, as DNA: TGCGCCAGCAGCTTGGGGGCTGAGCGGGACAATGAGCAGTTCTTC. Together with reference TRBV5-1 and TRBJ2-1, the CDR3 gives the full variable domain: KAGVTQTPRYLIKTRGQQVTLSCSPISGHRSVSWYQQTPGQGLQFLFEYFSETQRNKGNFPGRFSGRQFSNSRSEMNVSTLELGDSALYLCASSLGAERDNEQFFGPGTRLTVL.

The chain employs TRBV5-1 and TRBJ1-2; 8 bases agree with TRBD1. V gave up 4 bases and J gave up 5 bases; unmatched junction bases: 7. Germline V gene lookup returns CDR1 SGHRS and CDR2 YFSETQ. This CDR3 spans 14 amino acids. CDR3 DNA sequence: TGCGCCAGCAGCGAACAGGGGGTTAGATATGGCTACACCTTC. Translating it yields CASSEQGVRYGYTF.

This clone was picked up one time. V is TRBV5-6 and J is TRBJ1-2, with 8 bases fitting TRBD1. This CDR3 is 14 amino acids long. Trimming at V came to 4 bases and at J to 7 bases, leaving 9 bases not matched to a gene. Germline values: CDR1 SGHDT, CDR2 YYEEEE. CDR3 DNA: TGTGCCAGCAGCACCGGACAGGGAGTTTTTGGCTACACCTTC. Protein sequence: CASSTGQGVFGYTF.

The V and J genes are TRBV5-1 and TRBJ1-4, with D possibly TRBD1 on 5 matching bases. The germline V gene has CDR1 SGHRS and CDR2 YFSETQ. The CDR3 is 16 residues long. V lost 0 bases and J 4 bases, leaving 13 bases between the germline ends. The CDR3 sequence: CASSLAPRQFNEKLFF. DNA of the CDR3: TGCGCCAGCAGCTTGGCCCCGAGACAGTTTAATGAAAAACTGTTTTTT. Looking up the rest from reference TRBV5-1 and TRBJ1-4 gives the full variable domain: KAGVTQTPRYLIKTRGQQVTLSCSPISGHRSVSWYQQTPGQGLQFLFEYFSETQRNKGNFPGRFSGRQFSNSRSEMNVSTLELGDSALYLCASSLAPRQFNEKLFFGSGTQLSVL.

V and J are TRBV28 and TRBJ1-2, with D maybe TRBD1 (5 bases). The CDR3 extends over 12 amino acids. V was trimmed by 7 bases and J by 5 bases, leaving 11 bases between them. In germline, CDR1 is MDHEN, CDR2 SYDVKM. The CDR3 nucleotides read TGTGCCAGCACTACGCAGGGATATGGCTACACCTTC. Its translation: CASTTQGYGYTF.